The TCR beta chain under discussion was sequenced for a study of blood T cell repertoires in COVID-19. Study details: Sites in the United States, Italy and Spain provided acute and convalescent COVID-19 samples. Sample material is recorded as cDNA or gDNA derived from T cells, B-cell-depleted T cells, or PBMCs.

Under the authors' procedure: Estimated nucleated cell counts came from reference gene primer amplification. The method was immunoSEQ multiplex PCR; TCRdb's version includes in-frame clones alone and lacks a portion of them. V, J and clone size are taken as reported in that table, and D and trimming were inferred from the DNA itself. Here the sample spans 110,000 to 150,000 clones, around 80% being singletons. Germline V gene lookup returns CDR1 WSHSY and CDR2 SAAADI. The germline V and J ends were trimmed by 4 bases and 5 bases, with 11 bases remaining between them. The CDR3 has 13 amino acids. Sequenced input: peripheral blood. This chain uses TRBV10-2 with TRBJ2-5, with D possibly matching TRBD2 (6 bases). The source is a man between 60 and 75 years old with active or convalescent COVID-19. CDR3 nucleotide sequence: TGCGCCAGCAGTGGGAGGGCTCGGGAGACCCAGTACTTC. This encodes CASSGRARETQYF.